This T cell receptor beta chain originates from a study of T cell repertoires in cytomegalovirus infection. Study observations and caveats: Clonotypes of TCR beta that were HLA-C-restricted and CMV-specific dominated the ex vivo response. Based on cumulative public TCR beta family frequency, carriers of CMV plus the relevant HLA were identified.

V lost 3 bases and J lost 2; bases outside the gene matches: 6. The CDR3 sequence is 15 residues long. Germline lookup yields CDR1 ENHRY and CDR2 SYGVKD. A remark on this clonotype: Its antigen is not identified.

TCRdb called the reads again in MiXCR, with one record for every CDR3 protein. The profile shows some 450,000 distinct CDR3 sequences, approximately 31% of them singletons. The TCR comes from a human donor in good health (CMV status not recorded). Some clones in this sample may be carry-over from other donors' samples. The specimen sequenced was PBMCs. The J gene is TRBJ2-5, the V gene TRBV10-3; 7 bases align to TRBD2. The DNA for the CDR3 is TGTGCCATCAGTGACGGGGAGGGCCAACAAGAGACCCAGTACTTC. Its protein product is CAISDGEGQQETQYF.